The rows below give T cell receptor beta chains drawn from one sample of a study of T cell responses to AZD1222 COVID-19 vaccine. Clones were read by immunoSEQ multiplex PCR, and TCRdb kept only the in-frame ones, dropping some. Counted here are approximately 100,000 clones, 90% occurring once; the ten biggest clones make up 1.3%. Sample: peripheral blood, taken on day 0 of AZD1222 vaccination. The receptors derive from an adult in good health. Each CDR3 is given with its conserved first and last residue. The D gene is left open where the match is weak. Rows may omit the clone size; those that give it use once, few, many or a size class.

15	TRBV9	-	-	TRBJ2-2	CASSVVGGNTGELFF	TGTGCCAGCAGCGTAGTAGGGGGTAACACCGGGGAGCTGTTTTTT
17	TRBV15	-	TRBD1	TRBJ2-2	CATSRDLRTGDTGELFF	TGTGCCACCAGCAGAGATCTGAGGACAGGGGACACCGGGGAGCTGTTTTTT
16	TRBV9	once	TRBD1	TRBJ1-3	CASSFLGQGSGNTIYF	TGTGCCAGCAGCTTCCTGGGACAGGGGTCTGGAAACACCATATATTTT
13	TRBV18	-	TRBD1	TRBJ1-5	CASSDREGQPQHF	TGTGCCAGCTCTGACAGGGAGGGTCAGCCCCAGCATTTT
14	TRBV6-4	-	-	TRBJ2-6	CASSDRGGANVLTF	TGTGCCAGCAGTGACAGGGGTGGGGCCAACGTCCTGACTTTC
11	TRBV28	-	-	TRBJ2-5	CASSYVETQYF	TGTGCCAGCAGTTACGTGGAGACCCAGTACTTC
13	TRBV10-3	-	TRBD1	TRBJ1-2	CAISQGGNYGYTF	TGTGCCATCAGCCAGGGGGGTAACTATGGCTACACCTTC
15	TRBV2	once	TRBD1	TRBJ1-1	CASSGAGQGGTEAFF	TGTGCCAGCAGTGGGGCCGGACAGGGAGGGACTGAAGCTTTCTTT
14	TRBV11-2	-	-	TRBJ1-2	CASTPRDGRYGYTF	TGTGCCAGCACCCCAAGGGACGGGCGCTATGGCTACACCTTC
13	TRBV12-3/TRBV12-4	-	-	TRBJ1-1	CASRVGSWTEAFF	TGTGCCAGCAGGGTCGGGTCTTGGACTGAAGCTTTCTTT
20	TRBV27	-	TRBD2	TRBJ2-2	CASSLFGTSGDSGNTGELFF	TGTGCCAGCAGTTTATTTGGGACTAGCGGGGACTCGGGCAACACCGGGGAGCTGTTTTTT
14	TRBV7-9	-	-	TRBJ2-2	CASSLQENTGELFF	TGTGCCAGCAGCTTACAGGAGAACACCGGGGAGCTGTTTTTT
14	TRBV14	once	-	TRBJ1-3	CASSQDSSGNTIYF	TGTGCCAGCAGCCAAGACAGCTCTGGAAACACCATATATTTT
12	TRBV2	-	-	TRBJ2-3	CASTDYTDTQYF	TGTGCCAGCACCGATTACACAGATACGCAGTATTTT
16	TRBV5-8	-	-	TRBJ1-1	CASSSLRGITSTEAFF	TGTGCCAGCAGCTCCTTGCGGGGAATTACGAGCACTGAAGCTTTCTTT
11	TRBV11-2	-	-	TRBJ2-7	CASSYYYEQYF	TGTGCCAGCAGCTACTACTACGAGCAGTACTTC
12	TRBV12-3/TRBV12-4	-	-	TRBJ1-1	CASSLQGREAFF	TGTGCCAGCAGTTTACAAGGGAGGGAAGCTTTCTTT
13	TRBV7-3	-	-	TRBJ2-3	CASSTDSSDTQYF	TGTGCCAGCAGCACGGACAGTTCAGATACGCAGTATTTT
15	TRBV20-1	-	TRBD2	TRBJ2-1	CSASSGGLGGNEQFF	TGCAGTGCTAGTAGCGGGGGACTAGGGGGGAATGAGCAGTTCTTC
12	TRBV19	-	-	TRBJ1-2	CASTSSNYGYTF	TGTGCCAGTACCAGTAGCAACTATGGCTACACCTTC
16	TRBV23-1	-	TRBD1	TRBJ2-7	CASSRDDRGGSYEQYF	TGCGCCAGCAGTCGAGACGACAGGGGTGGATCCTACGAGCAGTACTTC
16	TRBV10-2	-	TRBD1	TRBJ2-5	CASTQGARGYQETQYF	TGCGCCAGCACCCAGGGGGCAAGGGGGTACCAAGAGACCCAGTACTTC
13	TRBV29-1	once	-	TRBJ2-7	CSAGQGGSYEQYF	TGCAGCGCTGGACAGGGAGGGTCCTACGAGCAGTACTTC
16	TRBV13	-	-	TRBJ2-7	CASSLTRGSSSYEQYF	TGTGCCAGCAGCTTAACGCGTGGATCGAGCTCCTACGAGCAGTACTTC
10	TRBV7-9	-	-	TRBJ1-1	CASSEGEAFF	TGTGCCAGCAGCGAGGGGGAAGCTTTCTTT
15	TRBV7-6	-	-	TRBJ1-1	CASSYGGSMNTEAFF	TGTGCCAGCAGCTATGGAGGTAGTATGAACACTGAAGCTTTCTTT
14	TRBV30	-	TRBD1	TRBJ1-3	CAWTLTGTGSTIYF	TGTGCCTGGACCCTCACGGGGACAGGGAGCACCATATATTTT
16	TRBV27	-	-	TRBJ1-6	CASSLMGDTDSSPLHF	TGTGCCAGCAGTTTAATGGGGGATACGGACTCCTCACCCCTCCACTTT
13	TRBV7-9	-	-	TRBJ2-5	CASSLGLGETQYF	TGTGCCAGCAGCTTGGGGCTGGGAGAGACCCAGTACTTC
14	TRBV5-5	-	-	TRBJ1-5	CASSQTGVRQPQHF	TGTGCCAGCAGTCAGACAGGCGTAAGACAGCCCCAGCATTTT
13	TRBV10-1	-	-	TRBJ2-3	CASSVYRVDTQYF	TGCGCCAGCAGTGTTTACCGGGTGGATACGCAGTATTTT